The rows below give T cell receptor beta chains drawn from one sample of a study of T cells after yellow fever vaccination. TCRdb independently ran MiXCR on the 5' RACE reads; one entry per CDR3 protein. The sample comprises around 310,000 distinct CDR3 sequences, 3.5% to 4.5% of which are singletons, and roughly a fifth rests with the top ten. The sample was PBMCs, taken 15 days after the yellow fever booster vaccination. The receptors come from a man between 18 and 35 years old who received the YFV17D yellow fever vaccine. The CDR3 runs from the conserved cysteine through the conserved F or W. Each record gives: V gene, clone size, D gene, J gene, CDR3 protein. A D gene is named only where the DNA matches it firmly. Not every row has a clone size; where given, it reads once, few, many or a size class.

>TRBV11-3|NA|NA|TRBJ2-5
CASSEPGQPQETQYF
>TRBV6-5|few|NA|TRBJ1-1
CASSTSGIKTVKAFF
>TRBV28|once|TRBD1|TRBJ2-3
CASRGGQGYTDTQYF
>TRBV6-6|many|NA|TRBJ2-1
CASSYSRVYNEQFF
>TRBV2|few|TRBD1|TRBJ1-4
CASTGGTGLNEKLFF
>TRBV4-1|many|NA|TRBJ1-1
CASSHGAGVNAEAFF
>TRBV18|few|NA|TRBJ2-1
CASARGDEQFF
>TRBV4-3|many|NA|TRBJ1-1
CASSQATLGNTEAFF
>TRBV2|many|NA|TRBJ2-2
CASSTPPNRNTGELFF
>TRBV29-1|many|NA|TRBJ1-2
CSASRGNYGYTF
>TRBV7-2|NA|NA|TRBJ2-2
CASSTALSNGGELFF
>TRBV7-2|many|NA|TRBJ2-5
CASSLVRAGQETQYF
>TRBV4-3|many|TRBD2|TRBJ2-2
CASSQASGGAGELFF
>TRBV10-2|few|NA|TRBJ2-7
CASSEQPSLLYEQYF
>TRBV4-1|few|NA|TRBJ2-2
CASSQHIQNTGELFF
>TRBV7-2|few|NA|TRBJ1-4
CASSLGVSEKLFF
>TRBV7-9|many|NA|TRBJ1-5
CASSLQQGQPQHF
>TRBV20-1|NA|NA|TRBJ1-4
CSARGTDEKLFF
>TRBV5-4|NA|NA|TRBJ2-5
CASSLEAAGETQYF
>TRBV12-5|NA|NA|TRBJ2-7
CASGFSSLPLYEQYF
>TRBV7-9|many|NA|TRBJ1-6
CASSVGRDNSPLHF
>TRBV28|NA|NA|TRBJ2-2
CASSFQFDRTGELFF
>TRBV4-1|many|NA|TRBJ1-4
CASSLGRTEKLFF
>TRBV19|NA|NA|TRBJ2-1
CASSIAVTEQFF
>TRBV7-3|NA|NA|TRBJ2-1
CASSLSIVGEYNEQFF
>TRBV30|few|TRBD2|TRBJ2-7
CAAGTSGGRYEQYF
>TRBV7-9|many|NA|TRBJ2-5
CASSWDDGTQYF
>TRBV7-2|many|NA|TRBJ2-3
CASSLVVGTQYF
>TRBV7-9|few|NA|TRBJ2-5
CASSWASRGETQYF
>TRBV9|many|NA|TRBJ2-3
CASSRDLVDTQYF
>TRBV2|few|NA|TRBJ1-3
CASSRGTTSGNTIYF
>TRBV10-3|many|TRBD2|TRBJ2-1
CAISWTSGGAVPNEQFF
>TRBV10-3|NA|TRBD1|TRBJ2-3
CAIRKGQSTDTQYF
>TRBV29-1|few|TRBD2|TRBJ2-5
CSVYSGTTQETQYF
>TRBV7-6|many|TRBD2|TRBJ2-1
CASSYGLAGVEQFF
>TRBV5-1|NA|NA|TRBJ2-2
CASSLSHPGTGELFF
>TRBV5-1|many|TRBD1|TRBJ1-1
CASSYPDRPEAFF